These T cell receptor beta chains were read from a single sample in a study of cytomegalovirus exposure and HLA in healthy donors. Sequencing used immunoSEQ multiplex PCR; TCRdb keeps in-frame clones, though not all of them. Of about 110,000 clones listed, roughly 15% are singletons. Sequencing was done on a sample of PBMCs. All receptors come from a young woman in good health and CMV-seronegative. Each CDR3 is given with its conserved first and last residue. A D gene is named only where the DNA matches it firmly. Part of the rows lack a size; the others show once, few, many or a class for expanded clones.

d_gene,len,abundance,j_gene,v_gene,CDR3aa,CDR3nt
TRBD2,15,.,TRBJ2-3,TRBV7-9,CVSTLGGGETDTQYF,TGTGTCAGCACTTTGGGCGGGGGGGAGACAGATACGCAGTATTTT
TRBD2,14,.,TRBJ2-2,TRBV7-3,CASSPSGGTGELFF,TGTGCCAGCAGCCCTTCGGGGGGAACCGGGGAGCTGTTTTTT
TRBD1,13,once,TRBJ1-1,TRBV6-1,CASWGRGDAEAFF,TGTGCCAGCTGGGGCAGGGGGGACGCTGAAGCTTTCTTT
TRBD1,13,.,TRBJ1-2,TRBV2,CASSELTGGGYTF,TGTGCCAGCAGTGAGTTGACAGGGGGTGGCTACACCTTC
.,16,once,TRBJ1-6,TRBV27,CASSSPASSYNSPLHF,TGTGCCAGCAGTAGCCCAGCGAGCTCCTATAATTCACCCCTCCACTTT
.,13,.,TRBJ1-2,TRBV7-2,CASSFGQGIDYTF,TGTGCCAGCAGCTTCGGGCAGGGAATCGACTACACCTTC
TRBD2,15,medium-sized,TRBJ2-2,TRBV4-3,CASSHHSGGAGELFF,TGCGCCAGCAGCCATCATAGCGGGGGGGCCGGGGAGCTGTTTTTT
.,11,few,TRBJ2-5,TRBV19,CASRRGETQYF,TGTGCCAGTAGGCGCGGGGAGACCCAGTACTTC
.,15,few,TRBJ2-2,TRBV6-5,CASSPVQVNTGELFF,TGTGCCAGCAGTCCGGTACAGGTCAACACCGGGGAGCTGTTTTTT
.,14,.,TRBJ2-1,TRBV9,CASSVELAGNEQFF,TGTGCCAGCAGCGTAGAACTAGCCGGGAATGAGCAGTTCTTC
.,13,.,TRBJ2-5,TRBV10-1,CASRGGSGETQYF,TGCGCCAGCAGGGGCGGTAGCGGTGAGACCCAGTACTTC
.,14,few,TRBJ2-7,TRBV5-1,CASSLMGGPYEQYF,TGCGCCAGCAGCTTAATGGGGGGGCCCTACGAGCAGTACTTC
.,13,few,TRBJ2-5,TRBV6-1,CASSPQGKETQYF,TGTGCCAGCAGCCCACAGGGAAAAGAGACCCAGTACTTC
.,15,few,TRBJ2-2,TRBV5-4,CASSGQKPNTGELFF,TGTGCCAGCAGCGGCCAGAAACCGAACACCGGGGAGCTGTTTTTT
TRBD2,14,.,TRBJ2-7,TRBV30,CACSPSGGPYEQYF,TGTGCCTGCTCTCCCAGCGGGGGGCCTTACGAGCAGTACTTC
TRBD1,15,few,TRBJ1-2,TRBV19,CASSPTGQFGYGYTF,TGTGCCAGTAGTCCTACGGGACAGTTCGGATATGGCTACACCTTC
.,12,.,TRBJ2-7,TRBV12-2,CASRSPSYEQYF,TGTGCAAGTCGGTCCCCGTCCTACGAGCAGTACTTC
TRBD1,16,few,TRBJ2-2,TRBV15,CATSTGQGVFTGELFF,TGTGCCACCAGCACCGGACAGGGGGTATTTACCGGGGAGCTGTTTTTT
.,13,.,TRBJ1-5,TRBV6-5,CASSRKQGEAQHF,TGTGCCAGCAGTAGAAAACAGGGCGAAGCCCAGCATTTT
.,14,few,TRBJ2-5,TRBV27,CASTRSDSKETQYF,TGTGCCAGCACCAGATCGGACAGTAAAGAGACCCAGTACTTC
.,12,.,TRBJ1-5,TRBV28,CASTLLNQPQHF,TGTGCCAGCACCCTTTTAAATCAGCCCCAGCATTTT
.,14,few,TRBJ2-5,TRBV14,CASSLRRGQETQYF,TGTGCCAGCAGCCTACGAAGGGGCCAAGAGACCCAGTACTTC
.,13,many,TRBJ1-1,TRBV29-1,CSVAALMNTEAFF,TGCAGCGTTGCCGCGCTCATGAACACTGAAGCTTTCTTT
.,14,.,TRBJ2-7,TRBV6-5,CASRATAYSYEQYF,TGTGCCAGCAGGGCTACAGCTTACTCCTACGAGCAGTACTTC
.,15,.,TRBJ1-4,TRBV28,CASSLIGATNEKLFF,TGTGCCAGCAGTTTAATAGGGGCAACTAATGAAAAACTGTTTTTT
.,14,few,TRBJ2-7,TRBV13,CASSLAGGTYEQYF,TGTGCCAGCAGCCTAGCAGGAGGGACCTACGAGCAGTACTTC
.,14,.,TRBJ2-7,TRBV7-9,CASSLAMRSYEQYF,TGTGCCAGCAGCTTAGCTATGCGGAGCTACGAGCAGTACTTC
.,15,few,TRBJ1-1,TRBV7-8,CASSAFGQGNTEAFF,TGTGCCAGCAGCGCCTTCGGCCAGGGGAACACTGAAGCTTTCTTT
TRBD1,15,few,TRBJ1-2,TRBV28,CASSIGGTDHYGYTF,TGTGCCAGCAGCATTGGGGGGACAGACCACTATGGCTACACCTTC
TRBD2,16,few,TRBJ2-5,TRBV5-8,CASSLVGAGGQETQYF,TGTGCCAGCAGCTTGGTGGGAGCGGGAGGGCAGGAGACCCAGTACTTC
.,13,.,TRBJ1-5,TRBV29-1,CSANPDSNQPQHF,TGCAGCGCAAATCCGGACAGTAATCAGCCCCAGCATTTT
.,16,.,TRBJ2-3,TRBV10-3,CAISEMGREDTDTQYF,TGTGCCATCAGTGAAATGGGCAGGGAGGACACAGATACGCAGTATTTT
TRBD2,15,few,TRBJ2-5,TRBV5-4,CASSPSGGPQETQYF,TGTGCCAGCAGCCCGAGCGGGGGTCCCCAAGAGACCCAGTACTTC
TRBD2,14,.,TRBJ2-1,TRBV7-3,CASKVGGGYNEQFF,TGTGCCAGCAAAGTTGGGGGGGGCTACAATGAGCAGTTCTTC
TRBD2,16,.,TRBJ2-3,TRBV5-1,CASSLVAGEFTDTQYF,TGCGCCAGCAGCTTGGTTGCGGGGGAATTCACAGATACGCAGTATTTT
.,16,.,TRBJ1-3,TRBV10-3,CAISEGLSREGNTIYF,TGTGCCATCAGTGAGGGGCTTTCTAGGGAGGGAAACACCATATATTTT
.,12,few,TRBJ2-2,TRBV19,CASSTRTGELFF,TGTGCCAGTAGCACCAGGACCGGGGAGCTGTTTTTT
.,18,.,TRBJ1-5,TRBV6-1,CASSEDVGRIHSNQPQHF,TGTGCCAGCAGTGAAGATGTGGGCAGGATCCATAGCAATCAGCCCCAGCATTTT
.,14,.,TRBJ1-1,TRBV10-2,CASSEAFGSTEAFF,TGCGCCAGCAGTGAAGCGTTTGGTTCCACTGAAGCTTTCTTT
TRBD1,19,few,TRBJ2-2,TRBV7-8,CASSSRPRTGLANTGELFF,TGTGCCAGCAGCTCCCGGCCGCGGACAGGACTCGCGAACACCGGGGAGCTGTTTTTT
TRBD1,13,.,TRBJ2-7,TRBV13,CASSPGQAYEQYF,TGTGCCAGCAGCCCAGGACAGGCCTACGAGCAGTACTTC
TRBD1,16,.,TRBJ1-1,TRBV28,CASSPGTGGMNTEAFF,TGTGCCAGCAGTCCGGGGACAGGGGGCATGAACACTGAAGCTTTCTTT
.,14,few,TRBJ2-5,TRBV5-1,CASSLVSLQETQYF,TGCGCCAGCAGCTTGGTTTCACTACAAGAGACCCAGTACTTC
TRBD2,15,.,TRBJ2-7,TRBV28,CASSLRGLAGGEQYF,TGTGCCAGCAGTTTAAGAGGACTAGCGGGAGGCGAGCAGTACTTC
.,11,.,TRBJ1-2,TRBV29-1,CSVDTGYGYTF,TGCAGCGTAGATACAGGGTATGGCTACACCTTC
.,15,few,TRBJ2-1,TRBV6-4,CASSDSTGGSNEQFF,TGTGCCAGCAGTGACTCGACAGGCGGGAGCAATGAGCAGTTCTTC
TRBD1,17,.,TRBJ1-4,TRBV7-3,CASSCDRGEGANEKLFF,TGTGCCAGCAGCTGCGACAGGGGTGAAGGAGCTAATGAAAAACTGTTTTTT
TRBD1,15,.,TRBJ2-2,TRBV5-1,CASSFSGQFTGELFF,TGCGCCAGCAGCTTTTCGGGACAGTTCACCGGGGAGCTGTTTTTT
TRBD1,15,.,TRBJ1-3,TRBV6-6,CASSPQGAPGNTIYF,TGTGCCAGCAGTCCACAGGGGGCGCCGGGAAACACCATATATTTT
.,13,.,TRBJ1-2,TRBV28,CASRGGFNYGYTF,TGTGCCAGTCGCGGAGGGTTTAACTATGGCTACACCTTC
TRBD2,17,.,TRBJ2-7,TRBV4-1,CASSQASGSAGSYEQYF,TGCGCCAGCAGCCAAGCTAGCGGGAGCGCCGGGTCCTACGAGCAGTACTTC